This T cell receptor (beta chain) was identified during a study of blood T cell repertoires in COVID-19. Assay: immunoSEQ multiplex PCR; the TCRdb copy retains only in-frame clones and omits some. The table includes approximately 100,000 clones, 80% to 85% detected once. This CDR3 comprises 17 residues. V was clipped by 5 bases and J by 1 base; unmatched bases: 12. Germline V gives CDR1 SGHAT, CDR2 FQNNGV. The TCR comes from a man in his sixties with acute or convalescent COVID-19. Material for sequencing was peripheral blood. The V call is TRBV11-2, the J call TRBJ1-2; 8 nucleotides agree with TRBD1. This chain's CDR3 is CASSPEGGDRINYGYTF. CDR3 nucleotide sequence: TGTGCCAGCAGCCCTGAGGGGGGGGACAGGATTAACTATGGCTACACCTTC.